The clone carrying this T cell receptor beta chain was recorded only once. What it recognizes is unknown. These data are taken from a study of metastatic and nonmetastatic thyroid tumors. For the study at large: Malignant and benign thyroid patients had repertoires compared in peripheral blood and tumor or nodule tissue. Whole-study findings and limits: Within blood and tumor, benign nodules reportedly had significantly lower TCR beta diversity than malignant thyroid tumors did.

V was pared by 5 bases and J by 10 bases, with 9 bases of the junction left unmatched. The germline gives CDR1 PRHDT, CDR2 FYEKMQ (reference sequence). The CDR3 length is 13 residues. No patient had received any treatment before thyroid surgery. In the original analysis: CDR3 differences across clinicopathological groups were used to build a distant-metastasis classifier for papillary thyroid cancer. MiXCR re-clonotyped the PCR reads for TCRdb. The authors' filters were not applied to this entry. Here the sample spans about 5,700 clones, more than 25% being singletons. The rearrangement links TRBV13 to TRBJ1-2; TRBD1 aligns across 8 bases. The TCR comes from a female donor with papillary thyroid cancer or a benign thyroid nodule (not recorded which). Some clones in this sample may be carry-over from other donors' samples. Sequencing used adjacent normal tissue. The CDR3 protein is CASSQRTGQYYTF. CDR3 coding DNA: TGTGCCAGCAGCCAACGGACAGGGCAGTACTACACCTTC.